Listed here is a single T cell receptor (beta chain). Its antigen is still unknown. This entry belongs to a study of CD8 T cells in Susac syndrome. The CDR3 length is 14 residues. Germline V CDR1 and CDR2: SQVTM, ANQGSEA. V lost 4 bases and J lost 7, with 20 bases in between. Sequencing of TCR beta drew on CD8+ and CD4+ T cells from blood. In contrast to the negatively isolated CD8+ and CD4+ T cells, TEMRA cells were FACS-enriched. It was with random hexamers that 0.5 to 1 ug RNA was reverse transcribed. TCRdb reprocessed the immunoSEQ multiplex PCR reads with MiXCR, giving one entry per CDR3 protein. This sample carries about 210,000 distinct CDR3 sequences, 80% to 95% of them seen once, and the ten largest clones take around 0.1%. Notes on the study in general: The study's TCR sequencing and HLA analysis covered a relatively small number of individuals, and the study acknowledged this.

J is TRBJ2-7 and V is TRBV29-1; weak D call: TRBD2 (5 bases). Input material: CD4+ T cells from PBMCs. This clonotype was sampled from a human donor in good health. DNA for the CDR3: TGCAGCGTTGGGTTAGGAGCGGTGGATATAGAGCAGTACTTC. Translated: CSVGLGAVDIEQYF.